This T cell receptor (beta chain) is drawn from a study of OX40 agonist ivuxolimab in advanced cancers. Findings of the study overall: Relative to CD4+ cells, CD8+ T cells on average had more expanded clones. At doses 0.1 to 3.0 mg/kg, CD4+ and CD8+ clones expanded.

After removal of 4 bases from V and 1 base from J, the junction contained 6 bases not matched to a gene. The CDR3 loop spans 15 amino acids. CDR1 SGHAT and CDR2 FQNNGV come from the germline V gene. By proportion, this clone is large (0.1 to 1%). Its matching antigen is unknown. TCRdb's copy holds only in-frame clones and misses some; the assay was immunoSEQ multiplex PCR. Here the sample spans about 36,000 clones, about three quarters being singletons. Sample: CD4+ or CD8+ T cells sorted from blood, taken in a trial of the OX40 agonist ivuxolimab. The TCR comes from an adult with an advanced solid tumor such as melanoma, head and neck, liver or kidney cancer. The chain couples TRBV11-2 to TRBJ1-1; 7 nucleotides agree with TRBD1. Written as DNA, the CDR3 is TGTGCCAGCAGCTCGCGCGGGACAGCGAACACTGAAGCTTTCTTT. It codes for CASSSRGTANTEAFF. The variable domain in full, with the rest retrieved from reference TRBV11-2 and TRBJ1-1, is EAGVAQSPRYKIIEKRQSVAFWCNPISGHATLYWYQQILGQGPKLLIQFQNNGVVDDSQLPKDRFSAERLKGVDSTLKIQPAKLEDSAVYLCASSSRGTANTEAFFGQGTRLTVV.